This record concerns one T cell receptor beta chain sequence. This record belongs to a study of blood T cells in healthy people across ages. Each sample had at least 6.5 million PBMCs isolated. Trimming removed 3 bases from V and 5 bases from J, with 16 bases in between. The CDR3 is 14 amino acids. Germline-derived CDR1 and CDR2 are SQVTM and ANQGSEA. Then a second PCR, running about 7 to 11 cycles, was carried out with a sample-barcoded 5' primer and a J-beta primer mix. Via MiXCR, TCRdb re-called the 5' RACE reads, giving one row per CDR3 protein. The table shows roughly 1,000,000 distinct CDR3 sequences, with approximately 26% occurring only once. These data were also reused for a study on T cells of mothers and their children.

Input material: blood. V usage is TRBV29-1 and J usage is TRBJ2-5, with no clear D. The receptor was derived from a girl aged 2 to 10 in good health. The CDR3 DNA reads TGCAGCGTTGAGTACACGTCTTTGGGGGAGACCCAGTACTTC. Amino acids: CSVEYTSLGETQYF.